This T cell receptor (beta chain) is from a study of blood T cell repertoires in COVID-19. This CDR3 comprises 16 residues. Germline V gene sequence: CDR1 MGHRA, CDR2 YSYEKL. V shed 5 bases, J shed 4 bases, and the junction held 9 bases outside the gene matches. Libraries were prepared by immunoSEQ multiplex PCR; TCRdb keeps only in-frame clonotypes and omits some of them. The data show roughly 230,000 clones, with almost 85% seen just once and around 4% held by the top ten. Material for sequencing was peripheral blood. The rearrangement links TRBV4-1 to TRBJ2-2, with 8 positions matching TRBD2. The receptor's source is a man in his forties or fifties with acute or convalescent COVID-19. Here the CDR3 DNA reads TGCGCCAGCAGCATATCTAGGGCGGGGGGCACCGGGGAGCTGTTTTTT. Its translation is CASSISRAGGTGELFF.